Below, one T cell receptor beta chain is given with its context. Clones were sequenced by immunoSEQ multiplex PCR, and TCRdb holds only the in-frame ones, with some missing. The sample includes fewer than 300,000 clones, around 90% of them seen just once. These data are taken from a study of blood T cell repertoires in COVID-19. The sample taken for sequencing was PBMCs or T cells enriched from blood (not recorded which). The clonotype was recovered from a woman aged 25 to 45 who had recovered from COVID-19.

The CDR3 sequence: CASSHPQAGGQNNEQFF. For the CDR3, the DNA is TGTGCCAGCAGTCATCCTCAAGCGGGAGGGCAGAACAATGAGCAGTTCTTC. The V call is TRBV6-4, the J call TRBJ2-1; TRBD2 matches 10 bases. The CDR3 has 17 amino acids. V was pared by 5 bases and J by 5 bases, with 12 bases of the junction left unmatched. CDR1 MRHNA and CDR2 SNTAGT come from the germline V gene.